The entry below describes one T cell receptor beta chain. This CDR3 is 16 amino acids long. Germline loops: CDR1 LNHDA, CDR2 SQIVND (reference sequence). V lost 1 base, J lost 3 bases, and 15 bases lay in between. This entry comes from a study of control samples from healthy donors and cancer patients. Sequenced by immunoSEQ multiplex PCR; TCRdb stores in-frame clones only, minus some. Of about 160,000 clones in the sample, roughly 93% were seen once. This receptor was identified in a man younger than 35 in good health. The rearrangement joins TRBV19 to TRBJ2-5, with a tentative D call TRBD2 (6 bases). Source material: blood. DNA of the CDR3: TGTGCCAGTAGTATAGGTGGGGCGGAGGGAGAAGAGACCCAGTACTTC. Amino acid sequence: CASSIGGAEGEETQYF.